This T cell receptor (beta chain) emerged from a study of resident and recirculating memory T cells in vitiligo. About the study: Epidermis came from shave biopsies of lesional and nonlesional sites, plus PBMCs. The samples were homogenized without cell sorting before genomic DNA extraction. Study-level points and caveats: No single dominant TCR clone appeared; lesion clonality varied.

Produced via immunoSEQ multiplex PCR; TCRdb's table is partial and in-frame only. There are roughly 76,000 clones in the sample; approximately 93% occur only once, and roughly 5% lies in the top ten. Germline CDR1 reads SGHRS; CDR2 reads YFSETQ. The J segment lost 4 bases and the V segment lost 2 bases, leaving 6 bases of the junction unmatched. The CDR3 spans 15 residues. This clone counts as medium-sized. What it binds is unknown. Stable patients also lacked confetti depigmentation, a sign of active vitiligo. The sequence came from a male donor with vitiligo. The chain links TRBV5-1 to TRBJ1-1; 9 positions agree with TRBD1. The sequenced material came from blood. CDR3 region: CASSFRQGEITEAFF. In nucleotides, the CDR3 is TGCGCCAGCAGCTTCCGACAGGGGGAGATCACTGAAGCTTTCTTT.